A single sample is the source of the 25 T cell receptor beta chains below, sequenced in a study of control samples from healthy donors and cancer patients (TCRdb year 2020). The library was obtained by the immunoSEQ multiplex PCR assay. The table was pulled from immuneACCESS by TCRdb, which kept in-frame rearrangements only. Such tables lose some clones; where checked, under half of the loss comes from unresolved V genes, and the rest has no known cause. The sample yields under 200,000 clones; around 88% were counted once. In total, the top ten clones hold approximately 4.9% of the sample. The material sequenced was blood. The receptor set was obtained from a woman under 40 in good health.

The V call is TRBV6-5, the J call TRBJ1-2, with D uncertain. Germline lookup yields CDR1 MNHEY and CDR2 SVGAGI. The V end lost 6 bases, the J end lost 1 base, and 12 bases lay between the germline ends. The CDR3 runs 14 residues. This chain's CDR3 is CASSLETINYGYTF. DNA of the CDR3: TGTGCCAGCAGCCTTGAAACAATTAACTATGGCTACACCTTC.

The chain combines TRBV9 with TRBJ2-7; TRBD2 matches at 8 bases. J was trimmed by 7 bases and V by 6 bases; bases with no gene match: 15. Germline CDR1 reads SGDLS; CDR2 reads YYNGEE. CDR3 size: 15 residues. The CDR3 protein is CASIPIDGGGEEQYV. The CDR3 DNA is TGTGCCAGCATCCCGATTGACGGGGGGGGTGAGGAGCAGTACGTC.

The chain links TRBV7-8 to TRBJ2-3; D tentatively fits TRBD1 or TRBD2 (5 bases each). Germline V gene sequence: CDR1 SGHVS, CDR2 FQNEAQ. The CDR3 loop spans 17 amino acids. Deletions cut 4 bases from V and 1 base from J, with 18 bases between. This chain's CDR3 is CASSSGAVGAGTDTQYF. CDR3 bases: TGTGCCAGCAGCTCCGGGGCCGTTGGTGCTGGCACAGATACGCAGTATTTT.

This chain connects TRBV27 to TRBJ1-4; a weak D match, TRBD1 (5 bases). The CDR3 has 16 amino acids. Deletions cut 4 bases from V and 8 bases from J, with 20 bases between. Germline CDR1 reads MNHEY; CDR2 reads SMNVEV (reference sequence). The CDR3 region has the DNA TGTGCCAGCAGTTCAATTTCACGGGACCGACTAGAAAAACTGTTTTTT. It is translated as CASSSISRDRLEKLFF.

As to this clone: The same CDR3 can be traced to other DNA sequences in this sample. J is TRBJ1-2 and V is TRBV27, with D tentatively TRBD1 (6 bases). The CDR3 length is 13 residues. Trimming pared 0 bases from V and 6 bases from J, leaving 8 bases between. Looked up from germline, CDR1 is MNHEY and CDR2 is SMNVEV (reference sequence). The DNA for the CDR3 is TGTGCCAGCAGTTTATCGACAGGACATGGCTACACCTTC. Residues: CASSLSTGHGYTF.

The chain has TRBV15 and TRBJ1-3; D is unresolved. Per germline, CDR1 LNHNV and CDR2 YYDKDF (reference sequence). CDR3 length: 16 amino acids. V lost 0 bases and J 0 bases, leaving 9 bases between the germline ends. DNA of the CDR3: TGTGCCACCAGCAGAGATTTTCCAGGCTCTGGAAACACCATATATTTT. It codes for CATSRDFPGSGNTIYF.

The rearrangement links TRBV24-1 to TRBJ2-1; tentatively, D is TRBD1 (5 bases). There are 15 residues in the CDR3. The germline gives CDR1 KGHDR, CDR2 SFDVKD. V lost 0 bases and J lost 6, with 11 bases in between. The CDR3 reads CATSDLDQGINEQFF. Here the CDR3 DNA reads TGTGCCACCAGTGATTTGGACCAGGGCATCAATGAGCAGTTCTTC.

A few counts support this clone. The chain couples TRBV5-1 to TRBJ2-3, with D perhaps matching TRBD2 (5 bases). V was cut by 5 bases and J by 0 bases, with 16 bases left in between. Germline V gene lookup returns CDR1 SGHRS and CDR2 YFSETQ. The CDR3 length is 16 residues. CDR3 residues: CASSSAAQTSTDTQYF. CDR3 in DNA: TGCGCCAGCAGTAGCGCAGCTCAAACTAGCACAGATACGCAGTATTTT.

The chain is built from TRBV6-6 and TRBJ2-2; D unclear. V lost 4 bases and J 4 bases, leaving 7 bases between the germline ends. Germline-derived CDR1 and CDR2 are MNHNY and SVGAGI (reference sequence). The CDR3 runs to 13 residues. Here the CDR3 reads CASSLDITGELFF. Here the CDR3 DNA reads TGTGCCAGCAGTTTGGATATCACCGGGGAGCTGTTTTTT.

The DNA of the CDR3 is TGTGCCAGCAGTTCGGACAGGGTGGCTGAAGCTTTCTTT. It encodes CASSSDRVAEAFF. The rearrangement links TRBV28 to TRBJ1-1; 8 bases align to TRBD1. CDR1 and CDR2 (germline): MDHEN, SYDVKM. J gave up 6 bases and V 4 bases, and 4 bases lay outside the gene matches. The length of the CDR3 is 13 residues. Full variable domain (rest looked up from reference TRBV28 and TRBJ1-1): DVKVTQSSRYLVKRTGEKVFLECVQDMDHENMFWYRQDPGLGLRLIYFSYDVKMKEKGDIPEGYSVSREKKERFSLILESASTNQTSMYLCASSSDRVAEAFFGQGTRLTVV.

The count of this clone is one. V is TRBV20-1 and J is TRBJ2-5; TRBD2 matches at 8 bases. CDR1 and CDR2 from the germline V gene are DFQATT and SNEGSKA (reference sequence). The CDR3 consists of 15 residues. The ends lost 3 bases at V and 4 bases at J; junction bases unmatched: 10. The CDR3 here is CSASTAGGLGETQYF. The CDR3 DNA reads TGCAGTGCTAGTACGGCGGGGGGCTTAGGAGAGACCCAGTACTTC.

This clone was counted a single time. The chain carries TRBV21-1 and TRBJ1-2. TRBV21-1 is assigned pseudogene status. The CDR3 loop spans 9 amino acids. CDR3 DNA: TGCGCCTCCGGTGAAAGGGACCCCTTC. This translates into CASGERDPF.

The genes are TRBV2 and TRBJ2-3, with TRBD2 identical over 12 bases. Trimming at V came to 7 bases and at J to 6 bases, leaving 5 bases not matched to a gene. This CDR3 spans 14 amino acids. Germline CDR1 SNHLY, CDR2 FYNNEI. DNA for the CDR3: TGTGCCAGCACCCTAGCGGGGGGGCCGGATACGCAGTATTTT. It is translated as CASTLAGGPDTQYF.

This clone occurred a few times. The chain combines TRBV7-8 with TRBJ1-5, with a possible D match to TRBD1 (5 bases). Trimming took 5 bases from V and 3 from J, leaving 11 bases between them. This CDR3 is 14 amino acids long. The germline V gene encodes CDR1 SGHVS and CDR2 FQNEAQ. The CDR3 DNA follows: TGTGCCAGCAGCGAAAGGACACTCAATCAGCCCCAGCATTTT. This translates into CASSERTLNQPQHF.

J is TRBJ2-3 and V is TRBV10-3, with D hard to call. CDR1 is ENHRY, CDR2 SYGVKD, per germline. This CDR3 spans 11 amino acids. V was pared by 11 bases and J by 1 base, with 7 bases between. The CDR3 sequence: CASSRTDTQYF. The CDR3 DNA follows: TGTGCCTCCAGCCGCACAGATACGCAGTATTTT.

The rearrangement joins TRBV5-1 to TRBJ2-1, with TRBD2 identical over 10 bases. Germline V gives CDR1 SGHRS, CDR2 YFSETQ. Trimming took 3 bases from V and 3 from J; bases not matched to a gene: 3. The CDR3 is 15 amino acids. CDR3 DNA: TGCGCCAGCAGCTCACTAGCGGGAAACTACAATGAGCAGTTCTTC. Its translation is CASSSLAGNYNEQFF.

For this clone: Other DNA sequences in this specimen translate into the identical CDR3. V gene TRBV7-9 combines with J gene TRBJ1-1; D might be TRBD1 (5 bases). Germline CDR1 and CDR2: SEHNR and FQNEAQ (reference sequence). The CDR3 sequence is 12 residues long. With 5 bases removed from V and 5 bases from J, the gap between germline ends came to 9 bases. The CDR3 coding sequence is TGTGCCAGCAGCCTTGCAGGGACTGAAGCTTTCTTT. This gives the protein CASSLAGTEAFF.

The chain links TRBV27 to TRBJ2-1, with no clear D. CDR3 size: 14 residues. V was clipped by 2 bases and J by 8 bases, with 13 bases between them. CDR1 and CDR2 from the germline V gene are MNHEY and SMNVEV (reference sequence). This CDR3 is CASSLRSSSYEQFF. The CDR3 DNA follows: TGTGCCAGCAGTTTACGGTCCAGTAGCTATGAGCAGTTCTTC.

V and J are TRBV30 and TRBJ1-6; 8 bases are a match to TRBD1. The CDR3 runs 13 residues. The germline CDR1 and CDR2 sequences are GTSNPN and SVGIG (reference sequence). The V and J ends lost 3 bases and 7 bases, in that order; junction bases with no gene match: 2. The CDR3 DNA reads as TGTGCCTGGAGCCGACAGGGGAATTCACCCCTCCACTTT. This translates into CAWSRQGNSPLHF.

This chain links TRBV6-5 with TRBJ2-7; 9 bases align to TRBD2. V shed 5 bases and J 5 bases; nucleotides not matched to a gene: 7. CDR1 is MNHEY and CDR2 is SVGAGI in the germline V gene. This CDR3 is built from 14 residues. The CDR3 DNA is TGTGCCAGCAGTCCTGCTGGGACTAGCCACGAGCAGTACGTC. It specifies CASSPAGTSHEQYV.

The chain joins TRBV19 to TRBJ1-5; D remains ambiguous. CDR3 length equals 13 residues. CDR1 LNHDA and CDR2 SQIVND come from the germline V gene (reference sequence). Trimming pared 6 bases from V and 7 bases from J, leaving 13 bases between. CDR3 DNA sequence: TGTGCCAGTAGCCCCACTCGCGCCCAGCCCCAGCATTTT. It encodes CASSPTRAQPQHF.

This clone was counted a few times. The chain recombines TRBV4-1 with TRBJ2-7; D perhaps matches TRBD1 (5 bases). CDR3 size: 14 residues. Trimming shortened V by 4 bases and J by 2 bases, and 12 bases separated the two germline ends. Germline CDR1 MGHRA, CDR2 YSYEKL. CDR3 loop: CASSLTEDTYEQYF. As DNA, the CDR3 is TGCGCCAGCAGCCTAACAGAGGACACCTACGAGCAGTACTTC.

The CDR3 nucleotides are TGTGCCAGCAGCCAAGATTGGGCCCTCTACGAGCAGTACTTC. This translates into CASSQDWALYEQYF. The chain carries TRBV14 and TRBJ2-7, with D unresolved. This CDR3 has 14 amino acids. V lost 0 bases to trimming and J lost 3 bases, with 9 bases between them. Germline V gene sequence: CDR1 SGHDN, CDR2 FVKESK.

CDR3 sequence: CASSEAKGEAFF. The CDR3 nucleotides are TGTGCCAGCAGTGAAGCGAAAGGGGAAGCTTTCTTT. This chain connects TRBV6-1 to TRBJ1-1; D remains ambiguous. CDR1 MNHNS and CDR2 SASEGT come from the germline V gene. Between the trimmed V and J ends, which lost 0 bases and 8 bases, there was a span of 7 bases. This CDR3 is built from 12 residues.

This chain joins TRBV5-1 and TRBJ1-2, with unresolved D. CDR3 length: 15 residues. Trimming left V 5 bases short and J 1 base short, with 15 bases between. CDR1 is SGHRS and CDR2 is YFSETQ in the germline V gene. The CDR3: CASSTGSQLNYGYTF. DNA for the CDR3: TGCGCCAGCAGTACCGGGAGCCAACTTAACTATGGCTACACCTTC.